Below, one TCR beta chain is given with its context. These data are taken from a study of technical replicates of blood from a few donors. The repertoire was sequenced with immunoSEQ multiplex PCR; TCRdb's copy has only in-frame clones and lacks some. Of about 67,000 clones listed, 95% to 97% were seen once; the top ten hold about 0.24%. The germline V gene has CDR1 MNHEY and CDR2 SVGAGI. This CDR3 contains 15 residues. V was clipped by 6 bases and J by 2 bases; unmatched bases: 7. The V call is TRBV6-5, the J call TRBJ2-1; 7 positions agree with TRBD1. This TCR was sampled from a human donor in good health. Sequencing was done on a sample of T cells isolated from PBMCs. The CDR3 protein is CASRQQGSTYNEQFF. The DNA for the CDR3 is TGTGCCAGCAGACAACAGGGGTCAACCTACAATGAGCAGTTCTTC.